This entry describes one T cell receptor beta chain. Antigen specificity is unknown. Per germline, CDR1 SGHTA and CDR2 FQGNSA. The CDR3 is 14 residues long. V was pared by 1 base and J by 1 base, with 5 bases between. These data come from a study of radiation and T cells in renal cell carcinoma. On the study more broadly: Nephrectomy followed 15 Gy stereotactic body radiation by 4 weeks.

Described time point: blood 2 weeks post-SBRT. Described treatment: 15 Gy SBRT to primary tumor, nephrectomy 4 weeks later. Study observations and caveats: No pretreatment tumor biopsies were available for baseline clonotypes. In blood, top tumor clones expanded by 2 weeks, shrinking by 4.

Only in-frame clones appear in the TCRdb table, and some are missing; sequencing was by immunoSEQ multiplex PCR. The table records about 130,000 clones, roughly 77% of them present only once. Here the sequenced sample was blood, taken from a patient whose treatment included radiotherapy and nephrectomy. This chain connects TRBV7-2 to TRBJ1-5; D gene unclear. This receptor was obtained from a woman aged 60 to 75 with renal cell carcinoma. CDR3 DNA: TGTGCCAGCAGCTTAGGATGGAGCAATCAGCCCCAGCATTTT. Its protein is CASSLGWSNQPQHF.